This T cell receptor (beta chain) was retrieved from a study of shared clonotypes between healthy human individuals. The wider study: Those who served as donors were a couple of women and a few men between the ages of 18 and 49. Three plates were used per donor for CD4 naive, three for CD4 memory, two for CD8 naive and one for CD8 memory.

Data came from immunoSEQ multiplex PCR; TCRdb stores just in-frame clones and leaves some out. Of about 1 million clones listed, roughly 80% are singletons. The source of this sequence is a man between 18 and 29 years old in good health. The sample was memory CD4+ T cells sorted from blood. Subset meaning: CD45RA-negative fraction.

CDR3 in amino acids: CSVEPGTGVRSGANVLTF. The CDR3 bases are TGCAGCGTTGAACCGGGGACAGGGGTGCGCTCTGGGGCCAACGTCCTGACTTTC. V is TRBV29-1 and J is TRBJ2-6; TRBD1 matches 10 bases. The J segment lost 0 bases and the V segment lost 2 bases, leaving 7 bases of the junction unmatched. Germline lookup yields CDR1 SQVTM and CDR2 ANQGSEA. The CDR3 is made up of 18 amino acids.